This note documents a single T cell receptor beta chain sequence. This record comes from a study of PD-1 blockade in classical Hodgkin lymphoma. The data were produced by immunoSEQ multiplex PCR, yet TCRdb's version contains in-frame clones alone and is incomplete. The top ten hold 2.5% to 3.5% of the sample, which has over 75,000 clones, 90% seen once. The time point was: cycle 4 day 1 (C4D1), after less than 7 weeks of nivolumab. The patients all showed relapse after autologous stem cell transplantation, while their brentuximab vedotin exposure varied. V lost 1 base and J 4 bases, leaving 14 bases between the germline ends. There are 15 residues in the CDR3. Per the germline V gene, CDR1 is SGHDT and CDR2 is YYEEEE.

This rearrangement joins TRBV5-6 to TRBJ1-1, with a possible D match to TRBD1 (5 bases). The receptor was isolated from a human donor with classical Hodgkin lymphoma. The specimen comprised peripheral blood mononuclear cells (PBMCs), sampled before the fourth cycle of nivolumab. The CDR3 sequence: CASSLWAGRGTEAFF. CDR3 nucleotides: TGTGCCAGCAGCTTGTGGGCAGGGAGGGGCACTGAAGCTTTCTTT.